This T cell receptor beta chain was recovered during a study of T cells in tuberculosis. Findings of the study overall: Smaller alpha distances in active tuberculosis partly reflected shorter CDR3-alpha lengths. Samples were chosen by availability of cryopreserved specimens.

Comment on this clone: Antigen unknown.

Assay: immunoSEQ multiplex PCR; the TCRdb copy retains only in-frame clones and omits some. The table includes about 41,000 clones, about 95% detected once. Germline trimming cut 4 bases from V and 1 base from J; bases unmatched to any gene: 8. Germline loops: CDR1 LNHDA, CDR2 SQIVND (reference sequence). CDR3 length: 18 residues. Adolescents were screened for latent TB by skin test and IGRA. This clonotype originated in a donor aged 10-29 years with latent tuberculosis or without tuberculosis infection. The chain combines TRBV19 with TRBJ2-4; 12 nucleotides align to TRBD2. Sequencing was done on a sample of PBMCs. CDR3 sequence: CASSRGTSGSVAKNIQYF. Written as DNA, the CDR3 is TGTGCCAGTAGTAGGGGGACTAGCGGGTCGGTGGCCAAAAACATTCAGTACTTC.